The T cell receptor beta chain under discussion was sequenced for a study of shared clonotypes between healthy human individuals. General observations from the study: Estimated richness values were generally larger in naive subsets than in memory subsets.

It was CD45RO-negative cells, positively selected for CCR7, that made up naive CD8 cells, with terminally differentiated effector memory CD45RA+ cells excluded. A word on this clone: Its specificity is unknown. The same CDR3 arises from other DNA sequences in this sample as well.

The assay was immunoSEQ multiplex PCR, and TCRdb's table has in-frame clones only and misses some. The repertoire holds about 2 million clones, with about 95% as singletons. Sequenced sample: naive CD8+ T cells sorted from blood. This clonotype was sampled from a man between 18 and 35 years old in good health.

The CDR3 sequence is CASRPLAGAYEQYF. The CDR3 bases are TGTGCCAGCAGACCACTAGCGGGTGCCTACGAGCAGTACTTC. V is TRBV6-5 and J is TRBJ2-7, with 9 nucleotides matching TRBD2. Unmatched junction bases numbered 5, after V lost 6 bases and J lost 2 bases. The germline V gene encodes CDR1 MNHEY and CDR2 SVGAGI. This CDR3 comprises 14 residues.